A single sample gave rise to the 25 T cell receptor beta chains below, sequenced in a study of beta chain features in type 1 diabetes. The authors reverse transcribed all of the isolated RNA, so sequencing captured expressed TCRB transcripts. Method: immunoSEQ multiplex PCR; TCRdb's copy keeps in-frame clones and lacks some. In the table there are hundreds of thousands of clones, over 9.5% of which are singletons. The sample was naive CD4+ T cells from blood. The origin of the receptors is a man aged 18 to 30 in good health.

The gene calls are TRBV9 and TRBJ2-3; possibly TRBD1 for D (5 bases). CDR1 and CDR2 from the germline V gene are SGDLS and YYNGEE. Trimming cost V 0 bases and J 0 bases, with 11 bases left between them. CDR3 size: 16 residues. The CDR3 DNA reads TGTGCCAGCAGCGTAGCTGGTGGGGCGAGCACAGATACGCAGTATTTT. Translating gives CASSVAGGASTDTQYF.

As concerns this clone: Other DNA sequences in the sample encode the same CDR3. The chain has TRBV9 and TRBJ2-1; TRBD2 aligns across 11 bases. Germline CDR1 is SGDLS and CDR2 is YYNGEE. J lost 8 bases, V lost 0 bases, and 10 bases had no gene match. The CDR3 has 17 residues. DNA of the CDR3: TGTGCCAGCAGCGTAGGTCTAGCGGGAGGACCGCTTGATGAGCAGTTCTTC. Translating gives CASSVGLAGGPLDEQFF.

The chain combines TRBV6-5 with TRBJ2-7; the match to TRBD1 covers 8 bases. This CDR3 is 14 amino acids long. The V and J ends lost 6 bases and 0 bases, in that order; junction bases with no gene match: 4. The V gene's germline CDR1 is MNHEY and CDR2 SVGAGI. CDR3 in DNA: TGTGCCAGCAGCCGCGGGACAGGCTCCTACGAGCAGTACTTC. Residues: CASSRGTGSYEQYF.

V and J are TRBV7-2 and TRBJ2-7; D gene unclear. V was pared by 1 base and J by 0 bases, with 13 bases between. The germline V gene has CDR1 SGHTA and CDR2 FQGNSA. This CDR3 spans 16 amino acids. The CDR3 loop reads CASSLGQLPGSYEQYF. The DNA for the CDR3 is TGTGCCAGCAGCTTAGGGCAACTACCGGGCTCCTACGAGCAGTACTTC. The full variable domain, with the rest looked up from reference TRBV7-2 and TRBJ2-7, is GAGVSQSPSNKVTEKGKDVELRCDPISGHTALYWYRQSLGQGLEFLIYFQGNSAPDKSGLPSDRFSAERTGGSVSTLTIQRTQQEDSAVYLCASSLGQLPGSYEQYFGPGTRLTVT.

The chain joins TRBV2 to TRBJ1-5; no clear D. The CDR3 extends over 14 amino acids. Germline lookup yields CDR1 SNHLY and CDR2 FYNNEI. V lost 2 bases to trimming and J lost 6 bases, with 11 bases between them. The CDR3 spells CASSENIFVQPQHF. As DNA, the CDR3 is TGTGCCAGCAGTGAAAATATTTTTGTTCAGCCCCAGCATTTT.

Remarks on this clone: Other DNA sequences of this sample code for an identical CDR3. CDR3 in DNA: TGTGCCAGCAGCTTGGGGACTAGCGGATACAATGAGCAGTTCTTC. Encoded protein: CASSLGTSGYNEQFF. The V call is TRBV7-3, the J call TRBJ2-1; 11 positions match TRBD2. The CDR3 contains 15 residues. CDR1 and CDR2 from the germline V gene are SGHTA and FQGTGA. V dropped 3 bases and J dropped 4; count of bases not matched to a gene: 2.

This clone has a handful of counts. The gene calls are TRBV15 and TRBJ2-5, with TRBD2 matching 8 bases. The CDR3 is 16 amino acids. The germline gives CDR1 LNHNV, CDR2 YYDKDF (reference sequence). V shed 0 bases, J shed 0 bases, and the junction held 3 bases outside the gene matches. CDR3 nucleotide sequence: TGTGCCACCAGCAGAGATAAGCGGGGGCACCAAGAGACCCAGTACTTC. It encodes CATSRDKRGHQETQYF.

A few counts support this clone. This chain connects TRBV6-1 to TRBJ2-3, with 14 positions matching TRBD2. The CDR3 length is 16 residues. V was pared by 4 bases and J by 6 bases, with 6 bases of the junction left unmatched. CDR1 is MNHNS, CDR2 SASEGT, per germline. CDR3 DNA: TGTGCCAGCAGTGCCTTGGGACTAGCGGGAGTTGATACGCAGTATTTT. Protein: CASSALGLAGVDTQYF.

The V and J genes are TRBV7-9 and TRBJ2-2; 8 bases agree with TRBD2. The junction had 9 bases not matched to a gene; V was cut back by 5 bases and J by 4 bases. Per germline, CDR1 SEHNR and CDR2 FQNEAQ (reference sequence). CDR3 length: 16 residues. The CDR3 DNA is TGTGCCAGCAGCCGTCTAAATAGCGGGGCCACCGGGGAGCTGTTTTTT. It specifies CASSRLNSGATGELFF.

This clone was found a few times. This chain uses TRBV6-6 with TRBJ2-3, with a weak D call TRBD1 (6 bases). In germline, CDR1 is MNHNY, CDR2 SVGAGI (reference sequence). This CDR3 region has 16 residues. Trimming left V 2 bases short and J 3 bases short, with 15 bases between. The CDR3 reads CASSYGTGTRTDTQYF. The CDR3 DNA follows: TGTGCCAGCAGTTACGGAACAGGGACAAGGACAGATACGCAGTATTTT.

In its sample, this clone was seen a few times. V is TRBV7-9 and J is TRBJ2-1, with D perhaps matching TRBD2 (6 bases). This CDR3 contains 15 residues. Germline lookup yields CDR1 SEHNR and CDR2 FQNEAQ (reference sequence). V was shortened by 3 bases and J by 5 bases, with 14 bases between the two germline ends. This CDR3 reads CASSFVTPGDNEQFF. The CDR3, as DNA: TGTGCCAGCAGCTTCGTTACCCCGGGGGACAATGAGCAGTTCTTC.

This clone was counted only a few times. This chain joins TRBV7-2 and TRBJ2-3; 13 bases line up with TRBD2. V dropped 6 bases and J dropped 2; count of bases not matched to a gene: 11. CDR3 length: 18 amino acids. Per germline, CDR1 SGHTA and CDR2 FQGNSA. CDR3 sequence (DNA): TGTGCCAGCAGAAAAGTTTGGACTAGCGGGAGTATCACAGATACGCAGTATTTT. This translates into CASRKVWTSGSITDTQYF.

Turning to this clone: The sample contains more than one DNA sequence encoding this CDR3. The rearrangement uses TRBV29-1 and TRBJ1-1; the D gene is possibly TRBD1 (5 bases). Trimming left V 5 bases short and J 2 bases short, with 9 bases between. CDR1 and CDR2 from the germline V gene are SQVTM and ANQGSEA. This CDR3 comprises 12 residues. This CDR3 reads CSVSRVNTEAFF. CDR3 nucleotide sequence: TGCAGCGTTTCCAGGGTTAACACTGAAGCTTTCTTT.

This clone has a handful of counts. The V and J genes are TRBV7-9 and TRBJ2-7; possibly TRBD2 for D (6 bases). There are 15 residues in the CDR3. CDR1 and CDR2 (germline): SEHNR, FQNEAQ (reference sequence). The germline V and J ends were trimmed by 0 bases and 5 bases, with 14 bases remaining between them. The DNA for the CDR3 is TGTGCCAGCAGCTTAGCGCTGGGGGGTTCCCACGAGCAGTACTTC. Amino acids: CASSLALGGSHEQYF.

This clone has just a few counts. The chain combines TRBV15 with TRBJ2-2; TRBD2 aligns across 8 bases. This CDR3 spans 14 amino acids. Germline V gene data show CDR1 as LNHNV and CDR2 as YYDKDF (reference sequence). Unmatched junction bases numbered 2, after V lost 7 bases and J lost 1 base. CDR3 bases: TGTGCCACCATGGCGGGAGGGAACACCGGGGAGCTGTTTTTT. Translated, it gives CATMAGGNTGELFF.

This CDR3 is CASDLNRVEAFF. The DNA for the CDR3 is TGTGCCAGCGACTTAAACAGGGTGGAAGCTTTCTTT. The V and J genes are TRBV7-9 and TRBJ1-1; perhaps TRBD1 as D (6 bases). Deletions cut 8 bases from V and 8 bases from J, with 15 bases between. Germline V gives CDR1 SEHNR, CDR2 FQNEAQ (reference sequence). This CDR3 comprises 12 residues.

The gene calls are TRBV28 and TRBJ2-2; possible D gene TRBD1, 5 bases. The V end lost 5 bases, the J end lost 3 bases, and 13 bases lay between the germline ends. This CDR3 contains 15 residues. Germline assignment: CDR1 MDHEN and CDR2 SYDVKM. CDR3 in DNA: TGTGCCAGCAGTCCTCAGGGCGGCTACACCGGGGAGCTGTTTTTT. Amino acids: CASSPQGGYTGELFF.

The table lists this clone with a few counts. CDR3 in DNA: TGTGCCAGCAGCCGCACAGACGAGCAGTACTTC. This sequence encodes CASSRTDEQYF. The chain recombines TRBV5-6 with TRBJ2-7; no definite D call. The CDR3 is made up of 11 amino acids. V lost 4 bases and J 5 bases, leaving 7 bases between the germline ends. Germline V gene sequence: CDR1 SGHDT, CDR2 YYEEEE.

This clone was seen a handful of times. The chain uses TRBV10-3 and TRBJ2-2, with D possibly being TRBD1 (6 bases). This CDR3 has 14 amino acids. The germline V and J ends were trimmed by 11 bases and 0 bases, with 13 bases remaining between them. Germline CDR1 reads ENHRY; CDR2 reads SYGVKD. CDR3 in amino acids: CAVSDRSNTGELFF. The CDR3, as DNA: TGTGCCGTGTCGGACAGATCGAACACCGGGGAGCTGTTTTTT.

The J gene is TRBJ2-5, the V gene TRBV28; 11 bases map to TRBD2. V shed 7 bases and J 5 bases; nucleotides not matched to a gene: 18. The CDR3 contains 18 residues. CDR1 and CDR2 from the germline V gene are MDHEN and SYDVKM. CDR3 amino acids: CASTSELTSGSVWETQYF. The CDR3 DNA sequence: TGTGCCAGCACGTCCGAACTTACTAGCGGGAGTGTGTGGGAGACCCAGTACTTC. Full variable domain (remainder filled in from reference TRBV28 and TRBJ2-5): DVKVTQSSRYLVKRTGEKVFLECVQDMDHENMFWYRQDPGLGLRLIYFSYDVKMKEKGDIPEGYSVSREKKERFSLILESASTNQTSMYLCASTSELTSGSVWETQYFGPGTRLLVL.

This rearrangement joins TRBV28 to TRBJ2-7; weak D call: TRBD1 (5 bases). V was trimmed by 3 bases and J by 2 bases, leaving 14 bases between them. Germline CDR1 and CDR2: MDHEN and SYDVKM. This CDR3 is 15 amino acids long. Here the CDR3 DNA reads TGTGCCAGCAGTTTCGCCTTTGGGGCAGCCTACGAGCAGTACTTC. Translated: CASSFAFGAAYEQYF.

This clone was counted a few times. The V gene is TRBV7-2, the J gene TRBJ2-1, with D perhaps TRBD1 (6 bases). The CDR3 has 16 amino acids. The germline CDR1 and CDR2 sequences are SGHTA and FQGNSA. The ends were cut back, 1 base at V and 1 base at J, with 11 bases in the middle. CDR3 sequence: CASSLGGQGSYNEQFF. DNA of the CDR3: TGTGCCAGCAGCTTAGGGGGGCAGGGGTCCTACAATGAGCAGTTCTTC. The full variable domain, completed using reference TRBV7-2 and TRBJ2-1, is GAGVSQSPSNKVTEKGKDVELRCDPISGHTALYWYRQSLGQGLEFLIYFQGNSAPDKSGLPSDRFSAERTGGSVSTLTIQRTQQEDSAVYLCASSLGGQGSYNEQFFGPGTRLTVL.

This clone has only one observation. The CDR3 loop is CASSIRRGGYTF. In DNA form, the CDR3 reads TGTGCCAGTAGTATACGACGGGGAGGCTACACCTTC. The chain uses TRBV19 and TRBJ1-2; D gene ambiguous. The CDR3 consists of 12 residues. V was trimmed by 2 bases and J by 8 bases, leaving 9 bases between them. CDR1 LNHDA and CDR2 SQIVND come from the germline V gene (reference sequence).

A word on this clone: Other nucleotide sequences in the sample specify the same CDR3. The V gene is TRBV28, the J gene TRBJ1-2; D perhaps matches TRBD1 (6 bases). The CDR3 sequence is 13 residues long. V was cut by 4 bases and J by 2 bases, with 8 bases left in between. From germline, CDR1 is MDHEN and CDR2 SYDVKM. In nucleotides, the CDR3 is TGTGCCAGCAGTTCTACAGGGAACTATGGCTACACCTTC. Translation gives CASSSTGNYGYTF.

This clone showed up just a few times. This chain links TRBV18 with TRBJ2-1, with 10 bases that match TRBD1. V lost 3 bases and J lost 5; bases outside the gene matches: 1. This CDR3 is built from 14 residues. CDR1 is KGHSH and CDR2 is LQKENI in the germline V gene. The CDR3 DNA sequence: TGTGCCAGCTCACCCGGGACAGGGGACAATGAGCAGTTCTTC. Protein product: CASSPGTGDNEQFF.